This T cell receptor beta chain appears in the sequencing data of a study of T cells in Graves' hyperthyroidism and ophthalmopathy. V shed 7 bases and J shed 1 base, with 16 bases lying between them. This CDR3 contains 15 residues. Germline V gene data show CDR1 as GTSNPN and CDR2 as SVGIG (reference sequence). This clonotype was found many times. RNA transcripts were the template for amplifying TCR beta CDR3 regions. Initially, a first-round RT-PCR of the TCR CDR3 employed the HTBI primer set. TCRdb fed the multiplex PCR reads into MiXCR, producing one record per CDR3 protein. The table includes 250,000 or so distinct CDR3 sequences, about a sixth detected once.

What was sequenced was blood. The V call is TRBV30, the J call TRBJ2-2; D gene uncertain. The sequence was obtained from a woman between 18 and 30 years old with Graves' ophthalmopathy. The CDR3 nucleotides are TGTGCCTATGGAGTCGAATCGGGGAACACCGGGGAGCTGTTTTTT. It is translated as CAYGVESGNTGELFF.